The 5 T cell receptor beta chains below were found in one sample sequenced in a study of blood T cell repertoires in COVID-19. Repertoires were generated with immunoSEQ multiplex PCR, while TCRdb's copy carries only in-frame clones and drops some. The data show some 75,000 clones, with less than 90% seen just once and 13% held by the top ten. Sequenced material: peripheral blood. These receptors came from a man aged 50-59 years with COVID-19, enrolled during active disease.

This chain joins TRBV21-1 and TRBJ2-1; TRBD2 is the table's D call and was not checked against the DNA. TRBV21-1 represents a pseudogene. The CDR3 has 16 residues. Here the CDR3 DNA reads TGTGCCAGCAGCAAAGCCCCTAGCGGGACCTACAATGAGCAGTTCTTC. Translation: CASSKAPSGTYNEQFF.

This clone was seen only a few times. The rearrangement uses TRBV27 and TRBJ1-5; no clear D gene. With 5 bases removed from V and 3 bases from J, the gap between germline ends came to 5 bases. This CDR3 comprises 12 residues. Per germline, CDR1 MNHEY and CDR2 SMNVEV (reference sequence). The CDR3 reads CASSLFNQPQHF. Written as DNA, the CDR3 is TGTGCCAGCAGTCTTTTCAATCAGCCCCAGCATTTT.

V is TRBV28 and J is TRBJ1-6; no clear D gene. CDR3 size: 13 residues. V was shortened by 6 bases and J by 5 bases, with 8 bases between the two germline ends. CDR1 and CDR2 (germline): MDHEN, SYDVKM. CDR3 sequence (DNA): TGTGCCAGCAGCCGAGTACATAATTCACCCCTCCACTTT. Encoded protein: CASSRVHNSPLHF. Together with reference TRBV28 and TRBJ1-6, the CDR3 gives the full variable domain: DVKVTQSSRYLVKRTGEKVFLECVQDMDHENMFWYRQDPGLGLRLIYFSYDVKMKEKGDIPEGYSVSREKKERFSLILESASTNQTSMYLCASSRVHNSPLHFGNGTRLTVT.

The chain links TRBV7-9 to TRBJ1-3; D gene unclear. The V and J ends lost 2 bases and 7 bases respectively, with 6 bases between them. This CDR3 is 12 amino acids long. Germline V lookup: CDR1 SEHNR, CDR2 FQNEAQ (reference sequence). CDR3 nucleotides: TGTGCCAGCAGCTTATCGGGGAACACCATATATTTT. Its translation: CASSLSGNTIYF.

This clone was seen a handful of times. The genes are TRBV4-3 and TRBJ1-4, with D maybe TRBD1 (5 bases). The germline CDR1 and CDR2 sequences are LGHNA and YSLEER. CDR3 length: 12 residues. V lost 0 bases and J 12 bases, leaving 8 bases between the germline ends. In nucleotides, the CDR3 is TGCGCCAGCAGCCAAGAAAGGGGTGAACTGTTTTTT. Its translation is CASSQERGELFF.